The clone carrying this T cell receptor beta chain was observed once. Its antigen is undetermined. A read error is possible here, since a much larger clone lies one base away. Out of unsorted whole blood came the blood RNA, and germline DNA was extracted as well. Chronic HBV infection was present in the patients, who were treatment-naive. Total RNA amounting to around 530 ng was the source from which TCR beta cDNA was made with a constant-region primer. Libraries for TCR beta were built through three nested multiplex PCR rounds, which together made up a slightly modified ARM-PCR procedure. The study ran its first two PCR rounds for around 9 cycles each, using TRBV1-TRBV30 forward primers and a C-beta reverse primer. TCRdb fed the multiplex PCR reads into MiXCR, producing one record per CDR3 protein. The repertoire consists of about 180,000 distinct CDR3 sequences, with 60% occurring once and the leading ten covering approximately 68%.

Germline V gene data show CDR1 as SGHAT and CDR2 as FQNNGV. The CDR3 loop spans 15 amino acids. These data originate in a study of tumor-infiltrating lymphocytes in primary liver carcinoma. Whole-study context: Staging of the tumors gave T1-T3 N0M0, with widths of about 4 to 10 cm. Each sample had roughly 3.65 to 7.5 million productive TCRbeta reads regardless of tissue type. Overall study findings and caveats: Relative to tumor region pairs, the tumor-adjacent and tumor-blood pairs showed overlap that was lower.

The TCR comes from a man aged 35 to 55 with primary liver carcinoma and hepatitis B virus infection. The source material was peripheral blood. V is TRBV11-2 and J is TRBJ1-2; no clear D gene. CDR3 bases: TGTGTCAGCAGCTTAGGAGGCAGCGAGAACTATGGCTACACCTTC. Translated, it gives CVSSLGGSENYGYTF.